These 15 T cell receptor beta chains were sequenced from one sample in a study of blood T cells in healthy people across ages. Combining a sample-barcoded 5' primer with a J-beta primer mix, a second PCR ran for 7 to 11 cycles. TCRdb re-derived calls from the 5' RACE reads in MiXCR, one entry per CDR3 protein. The sample comprises 1.6 million or so distinct CDR3 sequences, around 36% of which are singletons, and approximately 11% rests with the top ten. Sample: blood. The receptors here all came from a woman aged 25 to 39 in good health.

The chain carries TRBV2 and TRBJ2-5, with 7 bases fitting TRBD2. V was pared by 6 bases and J by 2 bases, with 6 bases of the junction left unmatched. The CDR3 loop spans 14 amino acids. Germline V gives CDR1 SNHLY, CDR2 FYNNEI. CDR3 in DNA: TGTGCCAGCAGGGCAGCGGGGCAACAAGAGACCCAGTACTTC. Translating it yields CASRAAGQQETQYF.

This chain links TRBV14 with TRBJ2-5; no clear D. Germline CDR1 is SGHDN and CDR2 is FVKESK. This CDR3 is built from 13 residues. With 4 bases removed from V and 3 bases from J, the gap between germline ends came to 9 bases. CDR3 bases: TGTGCCAGCAGCCCGAGACACAAAGAGACCCAGTACTTC. It specifies CASSPRHKETQYF.

This clonotype has a handful of counts. The chain recombines TRBV5-4 with TRBJ2-1; possibly TRBD1 for D (6 bases). The CDR3 runs 16 residues. Germline V gene sequence: CDR1 SGHNT, CDR2 YYREEE (reference sequence). Trimming cost V 4 bases and J 5 bases, with 19 bases left between them. For the CDR3, the DNA is TGTGCCAGCAGCACCAAACAGGGAAGGCAACACAATGAGCAGTTCTTC. As protein: CASSTKQGRQHNEQFF.

There are many counts of this clonotype. The rearrangement joins TRBV3-1 to TRBJ1-2, with a weak D call TRBD1 (5 bases). The CDR3 has 13 residues. Trimming took off 4 bases at V and 5 bases at J, with 11 bases between the two ends. CDR1 and CDR2 (germline): LGHDT, YNNKEL (reference sequence). As DNA, the CDR3 is TGTGCCAGCAGCCTTGGACACACTTATGGCTACACCTTC. Protein product: CASSLGHTYGYTF.

V gene TRBV7-9 combines with J gene TRBJ1-2, with D perhaps matching TRBD1 (5 bases). CDR3 length equals 15 residues. The germline CDR1 and CDR2 sequences are SEHNR and FQNEAQ (reference sequence). V lost 3 bases to trimming and J lost 6 bases, with 17 bases between them. This CDR3 reads CASSFGAIADHGYTF. For the CDR3, the DNA is TGTGCCAGCAGCTTCGGGGCCATCGCGGATCATGGCTACACCTTC. The whole variable domain, filled in from reference TRBV7-9 and TRBJ1-2, reads DTGVSQNPRHKITKRGQNVTFRCDPISEHNRLYWYRQTLGQGPEFLTYFQNEAQLEKSRLLSDRFSAERPKGSFSTLEIQRTEQGDSAMYLCASSFGAIADHGYTFGSGTRLTVV.

This clonotype has just a few counts. The J gene is TRBJ2-7, the V gene TRBV7-2; no clear D. CDR1 and CDR2 from the germline V gene are SGHTA and FQGNSA. The CDR3 covers 14 residues. V was pared by 0 bases and J by 2 bases, with 8 bases between. The CDR3 here is CASSLAVDTYEQYF. The CDR3 DNA sequence: TGTGCCAGCAGCTTAGCGGTGGATACCTACGAGCAGTACTTC.

This chain uses TRBV12-3 or TRBV12-4 with TRBJ2-7; 8 positions match TRBD1. There are 14 residues in the CDR3. Trimming removed 5 bases from V and 4 bases from J; junction bases left unmatched: 7. The chain's CDR3 is CASSLGQEVYEQYF. The CDR3 nucleotides read TGTGCCAGCAGTCTGGGACAGGAGGTTTACGAGCAGTACTTC.

The chain couples TRBV15 to TRBJ2-1; tentatively, D is TRBD1 or TRBD2 (6 bases each). CDR3 size: 16 residues. V shed 5 bases and J shed 6 bases, with 20 bases lying between them. CDR1 is LNHNV and CDR2 is YYDKDF in the germline V gene (reference sequence). CDR3 loop: CATSDPGAGFGNEQFF. CDR3 DNA: TGTGCCACCAGCGATCCGGGGGCGGGGTTCGGCAATGAGCAGTTCTTC.

This clonotype was picked up a small number of times. The chain combines TRBV5-1 with TRBJ2-1; the match to TRBD1 covers 8 bases. This CDR3 is 16 amino acids long. V was clipped by 0 bases and J by 4 bases; unmatched bases: 6. In germline, CDR1 is SGHRS, CDR2 YFSETQ. The CDR3 bases are TGCGCCAGCAGCTTGGGGACAGGGTCTGGTTACAATGAGCAGTTCTTC. Amino acid sequence: CASSLGTGSGYNEQFF.

The chain links TRBV10-3 to TRBJ2-3, with TRBD1 identical over 10 bases. V lost 8 bases to trimming and J lost 1 base; unmatched junction nucleotides: 3. CDR3 length: 14 amino acids. Germline CDR1 ENHRY, CDR2 SYGVKD. The CDR3 region has the DNA TGTGCCATCTCCGGGACAGGGGGCACAGATACGCAGTATTTT. It yields the protein CAISGTGGTDTQYF.

This clonotype has more than one count but fewer than ten. J is TRBJ1-2 and V is TRBV7-2; 12 bases align to TRBD1. The CDR3 loop spans 17 amino acids. In germline, CDR1 is SGHTA, CDR2 FQGNSA. Germline trimming cut 5 bases from V and 6 bases from J; bases unmatched to any gene: 13. The CDR3: CASSPTRGQGAVNGYTF. In DNA form, the CDR3 reads TGTGCCAGCAGCCCTACAAGGGGACAGGGGGCTGTCAATGGCTACACCTTC.

V usage is TRBV7-9 and J usage is TRBJ1-5; D perhaps matches TRBD1 (5 bases). Deletions cut 4 bases from V and 2 bases from J, with 15 bases between. The CDR3 runs 16 residues. Germline V gives CDR1 SEHNR, CDR2 FQNEAQ (reference sequence). The chain's CDR3 is CASSSGEGKRNQPQHF. The CDR3 DNA follows: TGTGCCAGCAGCTCCGGAGAGGGGAAGCGCAATCAGCCCCAGCATTTT.

Turning to this clonotype: One base away lies a much larger clone, so this may be a sequencing read error. The chain uses TRBV20-1 and TRBJ2-5; TRBD2 might be the D (5 bases). TRBJ2-7 matches the DNA end more closely, so the J call is doubtful. The length of the CDR3 is 13 residues. CDR1 DFQATT and CDR2 SNEGSKA come from the germline V gene (reference sequence). This CDR3 reads CSVPLGERDEQYF. The CDR3, as DNA: TGCAGTGTTCCCCTCGGGGAGAGGGACGAGCAGTACTTC.

This clonotype was picked up a small number of times. The chain carries TRBV12-3 or TRBV12-4 and TRBJ2-1, with 7 bases aligning to TRBD2. The CDR3 covers 16 residues. V shed 7 bases and J 2 bases; nucleotides not matched to a gene: 11. CDR3 protein: CASILGGGQAYNEQFF. Written as DNA, the CDR3 is TGTGCCAGCATCCTTGGGGGGGGTCAGGCCTACAATGAGCAGTTCTTC.

This chain uses TRBV28 with TRBJ2-3; no clear D. CDR1 MDHEN and CDR2 SYDVKM come from the germline V gene. The CDR3 has 11 amino acids. V was trimmed by 8 bases and J by 8 bases, leaving 11 bases between them. The CDR3 DNA follows: TGTGCCAGCCTAGAGGAGTCTACGCAGTATTTT. This gives the protein CASLEESTQYF.